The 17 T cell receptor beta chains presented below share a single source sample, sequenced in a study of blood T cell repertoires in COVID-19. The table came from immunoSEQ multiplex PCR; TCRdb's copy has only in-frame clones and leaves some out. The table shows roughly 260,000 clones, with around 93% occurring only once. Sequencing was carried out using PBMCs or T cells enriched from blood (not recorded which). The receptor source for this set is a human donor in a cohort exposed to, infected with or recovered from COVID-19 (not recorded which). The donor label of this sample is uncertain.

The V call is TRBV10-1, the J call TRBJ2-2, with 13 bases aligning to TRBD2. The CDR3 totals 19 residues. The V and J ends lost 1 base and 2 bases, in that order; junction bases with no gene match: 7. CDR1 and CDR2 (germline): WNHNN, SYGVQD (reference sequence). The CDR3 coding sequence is TGCGCCAGCAGTGAGTTTAGGACTAGCGGGGGTCAAAACACCGGGGAGCTGTTTTTT. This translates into CASSEFRTSGGQNTGELFF.

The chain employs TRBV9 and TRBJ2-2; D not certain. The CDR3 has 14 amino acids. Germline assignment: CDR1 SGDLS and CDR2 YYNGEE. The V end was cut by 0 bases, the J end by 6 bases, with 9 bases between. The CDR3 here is CASSVGLLAGELFF. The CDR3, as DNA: TGTGCCAGCAGCGTAGGACTTTTGGCCGGGGAGCTGTTTTTT.

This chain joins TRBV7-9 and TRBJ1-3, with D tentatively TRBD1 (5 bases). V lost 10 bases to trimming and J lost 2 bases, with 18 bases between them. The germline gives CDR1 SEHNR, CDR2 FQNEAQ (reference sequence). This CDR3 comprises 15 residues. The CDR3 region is CATTGGAAAGNTIYF. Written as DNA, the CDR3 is TGTGCCACAACCGGCGGGGCGGCTGCTGGAAACACCATATATTTT.

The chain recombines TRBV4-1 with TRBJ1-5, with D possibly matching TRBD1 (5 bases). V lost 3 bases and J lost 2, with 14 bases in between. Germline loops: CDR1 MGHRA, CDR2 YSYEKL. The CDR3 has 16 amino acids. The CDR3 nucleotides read TGCGCCAGCAGCCAGCTGATCGGGGGTGGCAATCAGCCCCAGCATTTT. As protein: CASSQLIGGGNQPQHF.

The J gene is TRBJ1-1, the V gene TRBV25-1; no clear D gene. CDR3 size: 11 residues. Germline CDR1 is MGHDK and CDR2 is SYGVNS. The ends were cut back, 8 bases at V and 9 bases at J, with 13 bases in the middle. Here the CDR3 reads CASAGSYQAFF. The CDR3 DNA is TGTGCCAGCGCCGGGAGTTATCAAGCTTTCTTT.

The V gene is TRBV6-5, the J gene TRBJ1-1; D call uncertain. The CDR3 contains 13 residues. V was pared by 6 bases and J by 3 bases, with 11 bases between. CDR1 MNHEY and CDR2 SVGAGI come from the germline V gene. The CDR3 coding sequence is TGTGCCAGCAGCGGAACAGATTACACTGAAGCTTTCTTT. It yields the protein CASSGTDYTEAFF.

The CDR3 sequence: CATSDPRTGPNTGELFF. CDR3 nucleotides: TGTGCCACCAGTGATCCCCGGACAGGGCCGAACACCGGGGAGCTGTTTTTT. The V and J genes are TRBV24-1 and TRBJ2-2, with 8 bases matching TRBD1. Losses at the gene ends were 3 bases for V and 0 bases for J; bases not matched to a gene: 5. The CDR3 contains 17 residues. In germline, CDR1 is KGHDR, CDR2 SFDVKD.

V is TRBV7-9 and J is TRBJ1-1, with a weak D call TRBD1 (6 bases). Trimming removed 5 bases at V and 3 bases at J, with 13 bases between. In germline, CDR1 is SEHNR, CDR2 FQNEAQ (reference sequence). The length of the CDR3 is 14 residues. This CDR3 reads CASSLTGRDTEAFF. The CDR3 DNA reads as TGTGCCAGCAGCCTCACAGGGAGAGACACTGAAGCTTTCTTT.

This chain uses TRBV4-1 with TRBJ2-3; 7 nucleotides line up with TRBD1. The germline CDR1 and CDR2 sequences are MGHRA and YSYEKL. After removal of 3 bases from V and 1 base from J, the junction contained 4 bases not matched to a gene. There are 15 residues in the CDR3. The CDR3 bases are TGCGCCAGCAGCCAGGAGACAGGGCGCACAGATACGCAGTATTTT. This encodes CASSQETGRTDTQYF.

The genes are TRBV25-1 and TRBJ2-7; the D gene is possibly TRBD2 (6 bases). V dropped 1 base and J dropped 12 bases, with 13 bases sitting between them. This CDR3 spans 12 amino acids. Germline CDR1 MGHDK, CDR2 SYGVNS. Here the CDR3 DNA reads TGTGCCAGCAGTGAATTACGGGGGAGAGCGTACTTC. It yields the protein CASSELRGRAYF.

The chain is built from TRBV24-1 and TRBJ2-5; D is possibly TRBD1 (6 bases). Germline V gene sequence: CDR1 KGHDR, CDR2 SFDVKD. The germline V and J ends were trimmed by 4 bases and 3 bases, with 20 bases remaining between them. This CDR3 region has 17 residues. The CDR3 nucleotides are TGTGCCACCAGTGACCCCGCTTTCGGAAGGGGGAAAGAGACCCAGTACTTC. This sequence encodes CATSDPAFGRGKETQYF.

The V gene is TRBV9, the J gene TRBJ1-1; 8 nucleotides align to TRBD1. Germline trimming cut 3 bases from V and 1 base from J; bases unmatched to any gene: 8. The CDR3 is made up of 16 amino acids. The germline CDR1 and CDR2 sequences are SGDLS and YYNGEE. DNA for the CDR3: TGTGCCAGCAGCGCTTACCAGGGGGCGGCGAACACTGAAGCTTTCTTT. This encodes CASSAYQGAANTEAFF.

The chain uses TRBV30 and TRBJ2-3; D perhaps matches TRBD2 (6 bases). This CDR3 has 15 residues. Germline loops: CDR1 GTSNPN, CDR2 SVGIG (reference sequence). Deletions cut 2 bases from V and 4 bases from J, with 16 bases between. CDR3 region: CAWSPDYQVADTQYF. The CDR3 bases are TGTGCCTGGAGTCCGGACTACCAAGTGGCAGATACGCAGTATTTT.

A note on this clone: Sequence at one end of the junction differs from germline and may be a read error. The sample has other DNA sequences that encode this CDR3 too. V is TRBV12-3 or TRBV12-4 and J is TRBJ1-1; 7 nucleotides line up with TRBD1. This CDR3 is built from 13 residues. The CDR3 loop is CASSLAGGTEAFF. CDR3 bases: TGTGCCAGCAGTCTAGCAGGGGGTACTGAAGCTTTCTTT.

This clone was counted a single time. This CDR3 reads CASSSSGQGYEQYF. The CDR3 coding sequence is TGCGCCAGCAGCTCCTCGGGACAGGGCTACGAGCAGTACTTC. V is TRBV5-1 and J is TRBJ2-7; 9 bases are a match to TRBD1. The germline V gene has CDR1 SGHRS and CDR2 YFSETQ. Trimming at V came to 3 bases and at J to 3 bases, leaving 4 bases not matched to a gene. The CDR3 sequence is 14 residues long.

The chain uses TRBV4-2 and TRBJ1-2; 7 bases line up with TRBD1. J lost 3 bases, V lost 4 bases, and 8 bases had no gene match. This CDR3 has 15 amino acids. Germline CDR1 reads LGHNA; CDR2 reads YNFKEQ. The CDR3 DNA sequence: TGTGCCAGCAGCCCCCCTGACAGGGATGACTATGGCTACACCTTC. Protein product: CASSPPDRDDYGYTF.

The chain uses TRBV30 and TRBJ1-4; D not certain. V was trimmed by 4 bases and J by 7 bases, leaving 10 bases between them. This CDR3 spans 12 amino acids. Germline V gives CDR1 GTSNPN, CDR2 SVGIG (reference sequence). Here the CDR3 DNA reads TGTGCCTGGAACCCCCGAGGTGAAAAACTGTTTTTT. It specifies CAWNPRGEKLFF.